This entry concerns a single T cell receptor beta chain. This entry belongs to a study of blood T cell repertoires in COVID-19. Study context: Some COVID-19 samples were acute and others convalescent; all came from the United States, Italy and Spain.

The CDR3 is made up of 16 amino acids. Germline trimming cut 4 bases from V and 2 bases from J; bases unmatched to any gene: 9. The V gene's germline CDR1 is LGHNA and CDR2 YSLEER. Clones were sequenced by immunoSEQ multiplex PCR, and TCRdb holds only the in-frame ones, with some missing. The sample holds some 90,000 clones, around four fifths seen once. Material: peripheral blood. The chain carries TRBV4-3 and TRBJ1-2; 8 bases agree with TRBD1. The origin of this receptor is a human donor in a cohort sampled during active COVID-19. CDR3 in amino acids: CASSPQTGELNYGYTF. Written as DNA, the CDR3 is TGCGCCAGCAGCCCTCAGACAGGGGAATTAAACTATGGCTACACCTTC.